These 32 T cell receptor beta chains were sequenced from one sample in a study of identical twins. TCRdb recomputed calls from the 5' RACE reads with MiXCR, one row per CDR3 protein. In the table there are 300,000 to 400,000 distinct CDR3 sequences, 12% of which are singletons. This sample also belongs to another study, concerning yellow fever vaccine responses in identical twins.

Sequences were obtained from CD8+ T cells sorted from blood. These TCRs come from a woman younger than 35 in good health.

V usage is TRBV15 and J usage is TRBJ2-3; no clear D gene. The V end was cut by 5 bases, the J end by 6 bases, with 9 bases between. The CDR3 contains 12 residues. Per germline, CDR1 LNHNV and CDR2 YYDKDF (reference sequence). DNA for the CDR3: TGTGCCACCAGCGACGGGCGCGATACGCAGTATTTT. This gives the protein CATSDGRDTQYF.

This clonotype appeared a few times. The chain is built from TRBV20-1 and TRBJ2-3; 10 bases line up with TRBD2. Trimming removed 3 bases from V and 2 bases from J; junction bases left unmatched: 5. Germline V gene lookup returns CDR1 DFQATT and CDR2 SNEGSKA (reference sequence). The CDR3 consists of 15 residues. The CDR3 DNA is TGCAGTGCTAGCGGACTAGCGGAATACACAGATACGCAGTATTTT. It translates to CSASGLAEYTDTQYF.

This clonotype was counted between two and nine times. V gene TRBV2 combines with J gene TRBJ1-5; perhaps TRBD1 as D (5 bases). Trimming shortened V by 3 bases and J by 2 bases, and 14 bases separated the two germline ends. The CDR3 has 16 amino acids. CDR1 and CDR2 from the germline V gene are SNHLY and FYNNEI. Written as DNA, the CDR3 is TGTGCCAGCAGTGAGGGGTTCAGGGAGGGCAATCAGCCCCAGCATTTT. Amino acid sequence: CASSEGFREGNQPQHF. The full variable domain, completed using reference TRBV2 and TRBJ1-5, is EPEVTQTPSHQVTQMGQEVILRCVPISNHLYFYWYRQILGQKVEFLVSFYNNEISEKSEIFDDQFSVERPDGSNFTLKIRSTKLEDSAMYFCASSEGFREGNQPQHFGDGTRLSIL.

The sample holds a few counts of this clonotype. The chain joins TRBV7-9 to TRBJ1-4; the D is unclear. The CDR3 contains 15 residues. The V and J ends lost 1 base and 1 base respectively, with 7 bases between them. The germline gives CDR1 SEHNR, CDR2 FQNEAQ (reference sequence). CDR3 residues: CASSLGPGTNEKLFF. In DNA, the CDR3 is TGTGCCAGCAGCTTAGGGCCGGGAACTAATGAAAAACTGTTTTTT.

This clonotype was found a few times. This chain uses TRBV20-1 with TRBJ2-5; D not resolved. Germline CDR1 is DFQATT and CDR2 is SNEGSKA (reference sequence). This CDR3 spans 16 amino acids. Trimming removed 0 bases from V and 2 bases from J, with 16 bases in between. The CDR3 reads CSARDLSRASQETQYF. The CDR3 region has the DNA TGCAGTGCTAGAGATTTAAGTCGGGCTAGTCAAGAGACCCAGTACTTC.

V usage is TRBV27 and J usage is TRBJ2-1; 8 nucleotides match TRBD2. The CDR3 loop spans 15 amino acids. Germline V gene sequence: CDR1 MNHEY, CDR2 SMNVEV (reference sequence). The V and J ends lost 5 bases and 5 bases, in that order; junction bases with no gene match: 8. CDR3 sequence (DNA): TGTGCCAGCAGTACCAGGACTAGCCTCAACAATGAGCAGTTCTTC. Encoded protein: CASSTRTSLNNEQFF.

The chain links TRBV6-1 to TRBJ2-6; D gene ambiguous. CDR1 and CDR2 (germline): MNHNS, SASEGT. CDR3 size: 18 residues. Trimming shortened V by 2 bases and J by 0 bases, and 14 bases separated the two germline ends. As DNA, the CDR3 is TGTGCCAGCAGTGAAAGACGGCAGGTATACTCTGGGGCCAACGTCCTGACTTTC. Protein product: CASSERRQVYSGANVLTF.

This clonotype was counted at least ten times. The rearrangement uses TRBV25-1 and TRBJ2-5; tentatively, D is TRBD2 (6 bases). Looked up from germline, CDR1 is MGHDK and CDR2 is SYGVNS. The V gene lost 2 bases and the J gene lost 1 base, with 8 bases spanning the gap. This CDR3 has 14 amino acids. The CDR3 loop reads CASSEVGGQETQYF. The DNA of the CDR3 is TGTGCCAGCAGTGAAGTCGGGGGCCAAGAGACCCAGTACTTC.

The CDR3 spells CASSSWGTDSQYF. In DNA, the CDR3 is TGTGCCAGCAGCTCATGGGGGACAGACTCGCAGTATTTT. This rearrangement joins TRBV13 to TRBJ2-3; 7 nucleotides align to TRBD1. Unmatched junction bases numbered 8, after V lost 4 bases and J lost 10 bases. CDR3 length equals 13 residues. Germline values: CDR1 PRHDT, CDR2 FYEKMQ (reference sequence).

CDR3 residues: CASPGITEAFF. The CDR3 nucleotides are TGTGCCAGCCCTGGGATAACTGAAGCTTTCTTT. This chain links TRBV2 with TRBJ1-1, with unresolved D. CDR1 and CDR2 from the germline V gene are SNHLY and FYNNEI. The CDR3 is made up of 11 amino acids. The germline V and J ends were trimmed by 8 bases and 5 bases, with 9 bases remaining between them.

This chain links TRBV6-1 with TRBJ2-7, with a weak D call TRBD2 (6 bases). The CDR3 spans 14 residues. Germline CDR1 and CDR2: MNHNS and SASEGT. V dropped 0 bases and J dropped 5 bases, with 11 bases sitting between them. In nucleotides, the CDR3 is TGTGCCAGCAGTGAAGCGGGAGGTCCCCACGAGCAGTACTTC. It encodes CASSEAGGPHEQYF.

This clonotype was seen at least ten times. The gene calls are TRBV3-1 and TRBJ2-3; D might be TRBD1 or TRBD2, each matching 6 bases. The V gene lost 0 bases and the J gene lost 1 base, with 14 bases spanning the gap. This CDR3 has 17 residues. Germline V gene sequence: CDR1 LGHDT, CDR2 YNNKEL (reference sequence). The CDR3 loop is CASSQDRGDPGTDTQYF. In DNA form, the CDR3 reads TGTGCCAGCAGCCAAGATAGGGGGGATCCCGGCACAGATACGCAGTATTTT.

This clonotype came up many times. The gene calls are TRBV15 and TRBJ2-1; D not resolved. Germline V gene sequence: CDR1 LNHNV, CDR2 YYDKDF (reference sequence). The CDR3 spans 15 residues. V was pared by 0 bases and J by 5 bases, with 11 bases between. The CDR3 nucleotides are TGTGCCACCAGCAGAGACAGGACCTGGGACAATGAGCAGTTCTTC. Translating it yields CATSRDRTWDNEQFF.

The sample holds a few counts of this clonotype. The rearrangement links TRBV6-1 to TRBJ2-5; 7 nucleotides match TRBD2. The CDR3 is 18 residues long. Germline trimming cut 5 bases from V and 0 bases from J; bases unmatched to any gene: 15. Germline V gene sequence: CDR1 MNHNS, CDR2 SASEGT. Written as DNA, the CDR3 is TGTGCCAGCAGTCCCGAAACCAGCGGGGACCTGTACCAAGAGACCCAGTACTTC. This sequence encodes CASSPETSGDLYQETQYF.

On this clonotype: This likely comes from a read error, as the CDR3 has no conserved phenylalanine or tryptophan at its end. The rearrangement links TRBV5-5 to TRBJ2-1; TRBD1 is a possible D gene (6 bases). Trimming took 3 bases from V and 2 from J, leaving 12 bases between them. Germline-derived CDR1 and CDR2 are SGHKS and YYEKEE (reference sequence). CDR3 length equals 15 residues. CDR3 sequence: CASSSPRDTYNEQFL. CDR3 sequence (DNA): TGTGCCAGCAGCTCACCCCGGGACACCTACAATGAGCAGTTCCTC.

V usage is TRBV2 and J usage is TRBJ2-1; the D is unclear. The V gene's germline CDR1 is SNHLY and CDR2 FYNNEI. The CDR3 contains 16 residues. V was cut by 3 bases and J by 1 base, with 13 bases left in between. CDR3 sequence reads: CASSEQRSSSYNEQFF. The CDR3 nucleotides are TGTGCCAGCAGTGAGCAGAGATCCTCGTCCTACAATGAGCAGTTCTTC.

This clonotype has ten or more counts. The chain has TRBV7-9 and TRBJ1-6; D is undetermined. V lost 4 bases and J 5 bases, leaving 3 bases between the germline ends. Germline-derived CDR1 and CDR2 are SEHNR and FQNEAQ (reference sequence). The CDR3 has 12 residues. CDR3 in DNA: TGTGCCAGCAGCTCAGATAATTCACCCCTCCACTTT. It codes for CASSSDNSPLHF.

This clonotype was recorded at least ten times. The J gene is TRBJ1-5, the V gene TRBV20-1; tentatively, D is TRBD1 (6 bases). With 5 bases removed from V and 0 bases from J, the gap between germline ends came to 8 bases. Per the germline V gene, CDR1 is DFQATT and CDR2 is SNEGSKA (reference sequence). CDR3 length equals 13 residues. Here the CDR3 reads CSAHRVSNQPQHF. The CDR3 nucleotides read TGCAGTGCTCACAGGGTTAGCAATCAGCCCCAGCATTTT.

The table lists this clonotype with a few counts. This chain connects TRBV6-1 to TRBJ2-5, with 8 bases identical to TRBD2. The CDR3 has 14 amino acids. V was clipped by 8 bases and J by 3 bases; unmatched bases: 8. Germline CDR1 and CDR2: MNHNS and SASEGT. The CDR3 is CASSLPGREETQYF. The CDR3 coding sequence is TGTGCCAGCTCTCTCCCCGGGAGGGAAGAGACCCAGTACTTC.

This clonotype came up many times. The chain carries TRBV12-3 or TRBV12-4 and TRBJ2-2; D is unresolved. CDR3 length: 15 residues. V was clipped by 1 base and J by 5 bases, with 11 bases between them. In DNA form, the CDR3 reads TGTGCCAGCAGTTTAGGCCTAGTCGGGACCGGGGAGCTGTTTTTT. Translation: CASSLGLVGTGELFF.

The CDR3 DNA follows: TGTGCCAGCAGTGAAGAAGGTGAAGGCTCCTACGAGCAGTACGTC. This gives the protein CASSEEGEGSYEQYV. This chain connects TRBV6-1 to TRBJ2-7; unclear D gene. V shed 1 base and J shed 0 bases, with 10 bases lying between them. This CDR3 comprises 15 residues. Germline CDR1 and CDR2: MNHNS and SASEGT.

This clonotype came up many times. J is TRBJ2-1 and V is TRBV20-1, with 9 positions matching TRBD1. V was pared by 8 bases and J by 8 bases, with 10 bases of the junction left unmatched. The CDR3 has 13 amino acids. Germline values: CDR1 DFQATT, CDR2 SNEGSKA (reference sequence). This CDR3 reads CSIRGDREDEQFF. DNA of the CDR3: TGCAGTATCAGAGGGGACAGGGAGGATGAGCAGTTCTTC.

This clonotype was recorded many times. The genes are TRBV15 and TRBJ2-1; D is possibly TRBD1 or TRBD2 (5 bases each). The CDR3 contains 15 residues. From germline, CDR1 is LNHNV and CDR2 YYDKDF (reference sequence). V was trimmed by 5 bases and J by 1 base, leaving 12 bases between them. The CDR3 DNA is TGTGCCACCAGCCCGGGACCAGGTTCCTACAATGAGCAGTTCTTC. The encoded protein is CATSPGPGSYNEQFF.

CDR3: CACCQYGTSGGAGYNEQFF. In DNA, the CDR3 is TGTGCCTGCTGCCAATACGGGACTAGCGGGGGGGCCGGCTACAATGAGCAGTTCTTC. The genes are TRBV3-1 and TRBJ2-1, with 16 bases matching TRBD2. Per germline, CDR1 LGHDT and CDR2 YNNKEL (reference sequence). The CDR3 runs 19 residues. The J segment lost 3 bases and the V segment lost 11 bases, leaving 16 bases of the junction unmatched.

V is TRBV7-9 and J is TRBJ1-2, with TRBD1 matching 7 bases. The V gene end was trimmed by 5 bases and the J gene end by 7 bases; junction bases not matched to a gene: 13. The CDR3 totals 15 residues. CDR1 SEHNR and CDR2 FQNEAQ come from the germline V gene (reference sequence). The CDR3 DNA is TGTGCCAGCAGCGCCGCTCAGGGGGACGTCTTTGGCTACACCTTC. Its protein product is CASSAAQGDVFGYTF.

This clonotype was counted between two and nine times. The V gene is TRBV9, the J gene TRBJ2-5; 8 bases fit TRBD2. The trim removed 0 bases at V and 5 bases at J, leaving 12 bases unmatched. Germline-derived CDR1 and CDR2 are SGDLS and YYNGEE. This CDR3 has 17 residues. CDR3 nucleotide sequence: TGTGCCAGCAGCGTAGGGGCTAGCGGGCGCCTGACGGAGACCCAGTACTTC. It is translated as CASSVGASGRLTETQYF.

This clonotype has a count of ten or more. The rearrangement uses TRBV5-1 and TRBJ2-3; a weak D match, TRBD1 (6 bases). The CDR3 spans 15 residues. Germline-derived CDR1 and CDR2 are SGHRS and YFSETQ. Trimming stripped 0 bases from V and 2 bases from J, with 10 bases between. CDR3 bases: TGCGCCAGCAGCTTGGCTACAGGGATCACAGATACGCAGTATTTT. Translating gives CASSLATGITDTQYF. The variable domain in full, completed from reference TRBV5-1 and TRBJ2-3, reads KAGVTQTPRYLIKTRGQQVTLSCSPISGHRSVSWYQQTPGQGLQFLFEYFSETQRNKGNFPGRFSGRQFSNSRSEMNVSTLELGDSALYLCASSLATGITDTQYFGPGTRLTVL.

CDR3 coding DNA: TGTGCCAGCAGCTTACCGGGAGCCCTTGTGGATACGCAGTATTTT. Translated: CASSLPGALVDTQYF. This sequence joins TRBV7-9 and TRBJ2-3, with D possibly TRBD2 on 6 matching bases. The CDR3 is made up of 15 amino acids. Trimming pared 2 bases from V and 6 bases from J, leaving 15 bases between. Germline values: CDR1 SEHNR, CDR2 FQNEAQ (reference sequence).

This chain uses TRBV6-1 with TRBJ2-5, with 11 bases fitting TRBD1. J lost 3 bases, V lost 6 bases, and 21 bases had no gene match. Germline V gene lookup returns CDR1 MNHNS and CDR2 SASEGT. This CDR3 contains 20 residues. In nucleotides, the CDR3 is TGTGCCAGCAGCGGAGCTGGACAGGGGGCGACCTTCCCCCCTAAAGAGACCCAGTACTTC. Residues: CASSGAGQGATFPPKETQYF.

V and J are TRBV7-9 and TRBJ1-2; D is possibly TRBD1 (5 bases). Trimming took off 3 bases at V and 5 bases at J, with 19 bases between the two ends. This CDR3 is built from 16 residues. Germline CDR1 and CDR2: SEHNR and FQNEAQ (reference sequence). The CDR3 region has the DNA TGTGCCAGCAGCTTTTACCGGGACGGAGGACCATATGGCTACACCTTC. This sequence encodes CASSFYRDGGPYGYTF.

J is TRBJ2-1 and V is TRBV6-4; 9 positions match TRBD2. The CDR3 covers 15 residues. Germline V gives CDR1 MRHNA, CDR2 SNTAGT. Unmatched junction bases numbered 6, after V lost 2 bases and J lost 7 bases. The CDR3 here is CASSDGAGGTNEQFF. The CDR3 coding sequence is TGTGCCAGCAGTGACGGGGCGGGGGGGACGAATGAGCAGTTCTTC.

This clonotype turned up a few times. The J gene is TRBJ1-2, the V gene TRBV20-1, with 11 bases that match TRBD1. V shed 0 bases and J 4 bases; nucleotides not matched to a gene: 1. The length of the CDR3 is 14 residues. Looked up from germline, CDR1 is DFQATT and CDR2 is SNEGSKA (reference sequence). The CDR3 spells CSAREGTGGYGYTF. CDR3 nucleotide sequence: TGCAGTGCTAGAGAGGGGACAGGGGGCTATGGCTACACCTTC.